This TCR beta chain was recorded in a study of T cells in Graves' hyperthyroidism and ophthalmopathy. Findings and caveats of the study: Blood also showed most of the thyroid clonotypes that were expanded above 0.001. Onset of ophthalmopathy came a median approximately 6 months after the model predicted it.

Regions amplified from RNA transcripts were the TCR beta CDR3 regions. RT-PCR in the first round (using the HTBI primer set) targeted the TCR CDR3. TCRdb independently ran MiXCR on the multiplex PCR reads; one entry per CDR3 protein. The sample includes 450,000 to 700,000 distinct CDR3 sequences, about half of them seen just once. CDR3 length equals 13 residues. Trimming stripped 2 bases from V and 5 bases from J, with 9 bases between. The germline CDR1 and CDR2 sequences are SGHTA and FQGNSA. Not enrolled were patients with uncontrolled infection, other autoimmune disease, pregnancy or lactation. Every diagnosis used clinical symptoms, serum thyroxine and TRAb, thyroid ultrasound and orbital computed tomography. About this clonotype itself: Its specificity is not known.

The receptor was isolated from an adult woman with Graves' disease, either hyperthyroidism or ophthalmopathy (not recorded which). The chain recombines TRBV7-2 with TRBJ1-1, with a possible D match to TRBD1 (6 bases). Sequencing was done on a sample of peripheral blood or thyroid tissue (not recorded which). The CDR3 coding sequence is TGTGCCAGCAGCTTAAGGACAGAGACTGAAGCTTTCTTT. This encodes CASSLRTETEAFF.